The sequence of this TCR beta chain was determined in a study of cytomegalovirus exposure and HLA in healthy donors listed by TCRdb under 2017. About the study as a whole: An earlier analysis of around 600 of the donors reported 276 Gb of sequence data and around 110 million unique TCR beta sequences from about 179 million T cells. Roughly 320 gigabases of sequencing data and 70 million to 95 million unique TCR sequences made up an early release that covered several hundred HLA-typed donors. Of the roughly 390 genotyped donors, over 70% fell in the genetic ancestry cluster associated with self-reported Caucasian donors. The study was designed to test whether signatures of past pathogen exposure could be identified by cataloging public T cell receptors. Using immunosequencing, the study profiled T cell repertoires from 640 or so subjects and related those repertoires to cytomegalovirus serostatus. In addition to the first cohort of 666 subjects, a separate validation cohort of 100 to 150 different subjects was used. To predict cytomegalovirus infection status, the study combined high-throughput TCR immunosequencing, statistical association of individual TCRs with disease status, and machine learning. In a later analysis, previously published TCR beta repertoires from hundreds of donors were re-analyzed and high-resolution HLA genotyping was added so that TCR occurrence patterns could be studied. The later analysis used no new phenotypic data to find candidate immune exposures, relying instead on TCR beta sequences and their occurrence across donors. In an earlier analysis of 587 of the donors, high-throughput TCR beta sequencing was used to judge whether each TCR beta V gene segment behaved as functional or pseudogenic. Alongside the repertoire data, information on donor age, sex, ethnicity and CMV serostatus was compiled. Genome-wide SNP genotypes for about 65% of the 666 donors were used in a later genetic analysis, which treated that subset as a discovery cohort. Every repertoire in the discovery cohort had been generated on one and the same sequencing platform. Class I and class II HLA loci were covered by the typing at four-digit resolution. The number of typed donors differed by locus: about 620-640 for A, B, C, DRB1 and DQB1; 500 to 550 for DQA1; 606 for DPA1; and 400 to 480 for DPB1. Several DR-DQ haplotypes were treated as single units for association and clustering because of strong linkage in the cohort. On average, about 240,000 unique TCR beta nucleotide sequences were sequenced per donor among 350 to 400 genotyped donors of the cohort, with around 19% of those sequences being non-productive.

The junction shows trimming of 4 bases on V and 9 bases on J, and the gene matches do not reach 5 bases of it. The CDR3 starts with the cysteine, ends with the phenylalanine, and has 14 residues. Only the CDR3 DNA stays, 42 bases, in frame from base 1. The germline V gene yields SNHLY for CDR1 and FYNNEI for CDR2. The library was built by means of the immunoSEQ multiplex PCR assay. The multiplex PCR relied on a mix of 60 forward primers for TCR Vbeta segments and 13 reverse primers for TCR Jbeta segments. Amplification of the CDR3 region of rearranged TCR beta genes was performed with a multiplex PCR assay on genomic DNA. Amplified TCR beta libraries were sequenced as 87-base-pair reads on the Illumina HiSeq System. On the authors' methods: Across the 666 repertoires, a later analysis counted some 81 million unique TCR beta chains, 9.5 million to 13 million of which were shared by at least two donors. A nearest-neighbor algorithm error-corrected the raw reads and collapsed the reads into unique sequences, merging closely related sequences to remove PCR and sequencing errors. V, D and J gene segments were assigned by aligning CDR3 sequences to IMGT reference sequences. Each retained sequence needed at least a six-nucleotide match to both a V gene segment and a J gene segment. A rearrangement counted as productive if the CDR3 had no stop codons and remained in frame with V and J, and every other rearrangement counted as non-productive. CDR3 was defined by IMGT convention, running from the second conserved V-encoded cysteine to the conserved J-encoded phenylalanine. The earlier analysis of about 590 of the donors excluded sequences that lacked an unambiguous match to a single V gene segment. In an earlier analysis of a few hundred of the donors, V segments were called functional above 56.7% productive rearrangements and were called segregating when the between-donor standard deviation exceeded 5%. A statistical classification framework was developed to diagnose cytomegalovirus status using the catalog of TCR beta chain sequences. V and J gene assignment, in a later analysis, came from comparing TCR nucleotide sequences with IMGT/GENE-DB human TR gene sequences. In a later analysis, CDR3 sequences and most-parsimonious VDJ recombination scenarios were assigned using the TCRdist pipeline. In a later analysis, each TCR beta chain was defined by its CDR3 amino acid sequence together with its V-gene family, and reads without a unique V-gene family were excluded. To address suspected cross-contamination and a sequencing artifact, a later analysis removed under 600 highly shared, low-generation-probability nucleotide sequences. In a later analysis, a clonal expansion index was calculated for each public chain from normalized within-repertoire ranks of inferred template counts. Generation probabilities in a later analysis came from a VDJ recombination model fitted to out-of-frame rearrangements, and those results were checked against IGoR. In a later analysis, TCR-TCR, TCR-HLA and TCR-CMV co-occurrence was scored with hypergeometric tests, and a repertoire-size bias correction was applied to TCR pairs. A later analysis estimated false discovery rates by permuting HLA or CMV assignments 20 times. A later analysis grouped co-occurring TCRs with DBSCAN, adding TCRdist sequence similarity when clustering within HLA-allele-positive subsets. Repertoires with fewer than 30,000 or more than 120,000 public chains were left out of co-occurrence clustering, as were five repertoires with anomalous nucleotide sharing. TCRdb mirrors the immuneACCESS table, restricted to in-frame sequences. Some clones are absent from its copies; in checked studies, under half trace to an unresolved V gene, and the reason for the others is unknown. V, J and clone size are taken as reported in that table, and D and trimming were inferred from the DNA itself. This sample lists about 160,000 clones; 79% were detected once. The leading ten clones occupy approximately 3.7% of the sample.

The cohort consisted of more than 650 healthy bone marrow donors. All cohort members were sampled while nominally healthy, although unrecorded immune exposures were likely present. CMV serostatus was recorded as positive for 250 to 300 and negative for about 50% of the roughly 670 cohort members, whereas no CMV serostatus was recorded for the donor in question. Every donor gave a peripheral blood sample, and the peripheral blood mononuclear cells from that sample were used for TCR beta sequencing. The Qiagen DNeasy Blood Extraction Kit was used to extract genomic DNA from the blood cell samples. With respect to this clone: Its antigen specificity is not known. No base-level quality is on record; no much larger clone is a single base apart.

Summary of the overall study and its limitations: CMV serostatus was the only immune exposure information available for the cohort. The classifier was reported to diagnose cytomegalovirus status with high specificity and sensitivity in both the original and validation cohorts. Specific HLA alleles were associated with 15,000 to 20,000 TCR beta sequences at a false discovery rate of 0.05 in a later analysis. According to a later genetic analysis, donors in an Asian-associated ancestry cluster had fewer N-insertions in productive TCRs than the approximately 650-donor mean. The cohort was sequenced for TCR beta chains only, and without alpha or paired-chain data the features that could be detected were limited. The presence/absence analyses assumed that sequencing depth was roughly uniform across donors, and that assumption may not be true. A later analysis found that most CMV-associated TCR beta chains appeared HLA-restricted, with HLA associations seemingly driven largely by CMV exposure. Most TCR sequences were observed very rarely across donors, whereas some public TCRs were present in many individuals. An association between a missense DCLRE1C variant and V-gene and J-gene trimming of TCR beta chains was found in a later genetic analysis and replicated in an independent cohort. An earlier analysis of 450 to 750 of the donors showed that most TCR beta V segments appeared in productive rearrangements either about 87% or about 30% of the time, which broadly matched IMGT annotations. Because HLA typing was unavailable for some donors at each locus, only the typed subset was used in association tests. When HLA alleles, especially DR and DQ, strongly co-occurred, attributing TCR associations to individual alleles was difficult. A later analysis found that TCR association rates varied across HLA loci, with DRB1 alleles showing the most associated TCRs and HLA-C alleles the fewest. In vitro tests confirmed that three of the cytomegalovirus-associated TCR beta chains recognize cytomegalovirus antigens. A cluster of highly shared sequence variants was judged likely to represent a technical artifact of the sequencing pipeline. Approximately 18 rarely observed V segments, including chromosome 9 orphons, were excluded from the earlier analysis of approximately 500 of the donors because counts were too low. A further reported finding was that TCR beta sequences accurately predicted the HLA-A and HLA-B alleles for most subjects in the first cohort. In a later analysis, HLA-associated TCR beta chains showed more clonal expansion and lower generation probabilities than non-associated chains that were equally common. In the study, about 150 TCR beta chains were listed as associated with cytomegalovirus. It was suggested by the authors that the approach could potentially be generalized to other disease states and immunological phenotypes. Because the 87-base-pair reads could not distinguish some IMGT-functional V segments, including TRBV6-2 and TRBV6-3, those segments were excluded. In a later analysis, several top co-occurrence clusters were reported to appear linked to parvovirus B19, influenza, CMV and Epstein-Barr virus. Correlated functional status among segregating V segments might be attributable to linkage disequilibrium, but an unknown experimental factor could not be ruled out.

The chain was built from TRBV2 and TRBJ1-6, with 8 bases in between that match TRBD1. The sequence was collected from a human donor in good health. Sequencing was done on a sample of PBMCs. The CDR3 region: CASSGGQGPSPLHF. The bases are TGTGCCAGCAGTGGCGGACAGGGACCTTCACCCCTCCACTTT.